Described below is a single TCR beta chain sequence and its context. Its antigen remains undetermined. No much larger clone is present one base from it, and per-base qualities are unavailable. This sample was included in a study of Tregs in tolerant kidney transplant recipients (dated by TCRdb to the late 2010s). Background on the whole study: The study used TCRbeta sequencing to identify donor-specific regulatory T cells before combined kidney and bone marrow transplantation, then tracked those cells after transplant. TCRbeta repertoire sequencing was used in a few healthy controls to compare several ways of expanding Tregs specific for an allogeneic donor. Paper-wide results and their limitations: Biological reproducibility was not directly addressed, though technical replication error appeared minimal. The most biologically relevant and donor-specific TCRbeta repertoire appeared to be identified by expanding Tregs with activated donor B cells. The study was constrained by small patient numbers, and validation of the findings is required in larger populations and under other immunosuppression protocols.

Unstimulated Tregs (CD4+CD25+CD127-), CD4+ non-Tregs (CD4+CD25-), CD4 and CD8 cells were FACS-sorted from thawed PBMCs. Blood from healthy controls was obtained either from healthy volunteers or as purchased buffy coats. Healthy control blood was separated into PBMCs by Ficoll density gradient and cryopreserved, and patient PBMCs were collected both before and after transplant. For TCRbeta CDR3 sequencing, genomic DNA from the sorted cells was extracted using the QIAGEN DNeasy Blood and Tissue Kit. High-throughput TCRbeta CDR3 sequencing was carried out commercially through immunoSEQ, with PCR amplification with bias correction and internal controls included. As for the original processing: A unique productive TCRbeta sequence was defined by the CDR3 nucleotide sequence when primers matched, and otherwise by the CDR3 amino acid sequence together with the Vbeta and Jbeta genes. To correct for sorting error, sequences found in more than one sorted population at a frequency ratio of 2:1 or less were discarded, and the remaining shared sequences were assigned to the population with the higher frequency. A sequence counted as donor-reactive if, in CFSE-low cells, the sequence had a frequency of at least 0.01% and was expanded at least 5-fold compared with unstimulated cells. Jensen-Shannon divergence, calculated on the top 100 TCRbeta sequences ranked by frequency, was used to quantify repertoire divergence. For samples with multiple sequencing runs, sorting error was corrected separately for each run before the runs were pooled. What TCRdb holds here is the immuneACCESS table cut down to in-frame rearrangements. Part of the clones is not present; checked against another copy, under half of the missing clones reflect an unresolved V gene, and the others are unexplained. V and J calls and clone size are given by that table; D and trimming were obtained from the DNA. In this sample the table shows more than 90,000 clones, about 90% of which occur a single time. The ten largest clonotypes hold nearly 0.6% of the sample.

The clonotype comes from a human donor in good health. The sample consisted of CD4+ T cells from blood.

Read as DNA, the sequence is TGTGCCAGCAGTGAAGGGGGAGACCACTATGGCTACACCTTC. Its product reads: CASSEGGDHYGYTF. The chain links TRBV6-1 with TRBJ1-2; confidence is insufficient to name the D gene. The germline V gene yields MNHNS for CDR1 and SASEGT for CDR2. The cysteine opens and the phenylalanine closes a CDR3 of 14 amino acids. The CDR3 DNA has 42 bases and is translated from base 1. Relative to germline, V is 1 base shorter and J is 3 bases shorter, with 9 bases between their ends.